This TCR beta chain is from a study of CD8 T cells in ankylosing spondylitis. Preparation of TCR beta libraries was done by quantitative 5'-RACE with molecular barcodes. MiXCR, run by TCRdb on the 5' RACE reads, gives a single entry per CDR3 protein. The top ten clones hold roughly 4.5% of a sample with some 150,000 distinct CDR3 sequences, about an eighth of them seen once. In this sample, this clonotype turned up a few times. Sequencing was carried out using blood, either unsorted or a sorted T cell fraction (not recorded which). The TCR originated in a female donor with ankylosing spondylitis or in good health (not recorded which).

The DNA for the CDR3 is TGTGCCAGCAGCTTAGCGGGAGGCAGGATCGTTATTGAGACCCAGTACTTC. Translating it yields CASSLAGGRIVIETQYF. The chain joins TRBV7-8 to TRBJ2-5; tentatively, D is TRBD2 (6 bases). Germline CDR1 is SGHVS and CDR2 is FQNEAQ. The CDR3 totals 17 residues. Between the trimmed V and J ends, which lost 0 bases and 5 bases, there was a span of 19 bases. The full variable domain, with the rest looked up from reference TRBV7-8 and TRBJ2-5, is GAGVSQSPRYKVAKRGQDVALRCDPISGHVSLFWYQQALGQGPEFLTYFQNEAQLDKSGLPSDRFFAERPEGSVSTLKIQRTQQEDSAVYLCASSLAGGRIVIETQYFGPGTRLLVL.